This T cell receptor (beta chain) was captured by sequencing in a study of beta chain features in type 1 diabetes. Study-wide context: Patient and healthy donor groups were alike in age, gender and cell yields.

Germline V gene data show CDR1 as SGHNT and CDR2 as YYREEE (reference sequence). The CDR3 extends over 14 amino acids. Study-wide findings and caveats: Shorter TCRB CDR3s, moderately but significantly so, were found in Type 1 diabetes patients in all four CD4+ subsets.

All of the isolated RNA was reverse transcribed, so expressed TCRB transcripts were sequenced. Libraries were prepared by immunoSEQ multiplex PCR; TCRdb keeps only in-frame clonotypes and omits some of them. The repertoire consists of hundreds of thousands of clones, with roughly an eighth occurring once and the leading ten covering less than 0.025%. This clone was observed a handful of times. Its target is not known. One end of the junction is discordant with germline, which a read error may explain. Each of the sorted populations had a purity greater than 98%. This TCR was sampled from a young man with type 1 diabetes. Sequencing was carried out using naive CD4+ T cells from blood. The chain is built from TRBV5-4 and TRBJ2-3, with a weak D call TRBD2 (6 bases). CDR3 residues: CASSRRESKDTQYF. The CDR3 coding sequence is TGTGCCAGCAGCCGACGGGAGAGCAAAGATACGCAGTATTTT.